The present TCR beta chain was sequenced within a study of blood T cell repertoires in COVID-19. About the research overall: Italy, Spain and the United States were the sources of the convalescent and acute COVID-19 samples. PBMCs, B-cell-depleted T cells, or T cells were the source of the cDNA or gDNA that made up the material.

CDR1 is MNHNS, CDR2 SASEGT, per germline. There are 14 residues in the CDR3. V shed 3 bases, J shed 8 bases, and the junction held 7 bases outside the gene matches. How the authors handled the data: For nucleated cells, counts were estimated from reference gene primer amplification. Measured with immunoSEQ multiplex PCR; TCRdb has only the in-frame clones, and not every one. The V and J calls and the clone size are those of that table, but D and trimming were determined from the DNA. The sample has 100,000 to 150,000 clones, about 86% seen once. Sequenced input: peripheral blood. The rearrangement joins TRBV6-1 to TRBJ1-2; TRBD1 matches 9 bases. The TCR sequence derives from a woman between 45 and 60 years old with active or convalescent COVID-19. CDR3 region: CASSEGQGRRGYTF. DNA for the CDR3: TGTGCCAGCAGTGAGGGACAGGGAAGGAGGGGCTACACCTTC.